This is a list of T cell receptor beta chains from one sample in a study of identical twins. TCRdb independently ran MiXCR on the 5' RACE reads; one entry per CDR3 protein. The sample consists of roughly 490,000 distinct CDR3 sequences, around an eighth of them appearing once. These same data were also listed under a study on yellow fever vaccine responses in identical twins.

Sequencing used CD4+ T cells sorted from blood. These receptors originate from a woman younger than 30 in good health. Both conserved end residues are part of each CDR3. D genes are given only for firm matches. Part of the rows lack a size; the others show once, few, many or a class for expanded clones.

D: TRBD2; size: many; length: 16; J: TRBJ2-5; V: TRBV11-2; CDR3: CASSSRLAGGQETQYF; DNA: TGTGCCAGCAGTTCTCGACTAGCGGGGGGACAAGAGACCCAGTACTTC
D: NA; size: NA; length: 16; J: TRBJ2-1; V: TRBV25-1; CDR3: CASSELGESSYNEQFF; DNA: TGTGCCAGCAGTGAATTAGGAGAGAGCTCCTACAATGAGCAGTTCTTC
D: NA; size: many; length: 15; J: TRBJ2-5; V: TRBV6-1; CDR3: CASSVEGRYQETQYF; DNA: TGTGCCAGCAGTGTCGAAGGACGCTACCAAGAGACCCAGTACTTC
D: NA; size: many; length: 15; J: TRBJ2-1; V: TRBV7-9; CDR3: CASSPRGQVYNEQFF; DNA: TGTGCCAGCAGCCCTCGCGGCCAGGTCTACAATGAGCAGTTCTTC
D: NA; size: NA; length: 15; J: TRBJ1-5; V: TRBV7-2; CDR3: CASSLAGRGHQPQHF; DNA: TGTGCCAGCAGCTTAGCTGGAAGGGGACATCAGCCCCAGCATTTT
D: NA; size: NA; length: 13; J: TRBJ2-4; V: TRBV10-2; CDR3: CASSEFDSGIQYF; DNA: TGCGCCAGCAGTGAGTTTGACAGCGGGATTCAGTACTTC
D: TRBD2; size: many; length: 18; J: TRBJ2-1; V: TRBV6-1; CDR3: CASSSPGLAGNTNNEQFF; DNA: TGTGCCAGCAGCTCACCGGGACTAGCGGGGAATACTAACAATGAGCAGTTCTTC
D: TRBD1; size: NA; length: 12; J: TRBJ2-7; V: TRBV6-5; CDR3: CASRGQGLEQYF; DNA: TGTGCCAGCAGGGGACAGGGGCTCGAGCAGTACTTC
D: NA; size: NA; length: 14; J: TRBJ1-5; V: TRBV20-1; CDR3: CSASGGLGSQPQHF; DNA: TGCAGTGCTAGTGGGGGGCTGGGATCTCAGCCCCAGCATTTT
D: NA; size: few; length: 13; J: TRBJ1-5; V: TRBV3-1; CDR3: CASSQDPDQPQHF; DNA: TGTGCCAGCAGCCAAGATCCAGATCAGCCCCAGCATTTT
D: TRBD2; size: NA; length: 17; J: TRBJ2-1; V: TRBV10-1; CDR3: CASSEEGRGAGGAEQFF; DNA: TGCGCCAGCAGTGAGGAGGGACGGGGAGCGGGAGGGGCTGAGCAGTTCTTC